Here is one T cell receptor (beta chain) with its context. The data belong to a study of blood T cell repertoires in COVID-19. Study information: The United States, Italy and Spain supplied acute and convalescent COVID-19 samples. From T cells, B-cell-depleted T cells, or PBMCs came the material, which was cDNA or gDNA.

The junction had 2 bases not matched to a gene; V was cut back by 1 base and J by 3 bases. Germline loops: CDR1 MNHNY, CDR2 SVGAGI (reference sequence). CDR3 size: 15 residues. As originally analysed: Amplification of reference gene primers provided the estimated nucleated cell counts. Sequenced by immunoSEQ multiplex PCR; TCRdb stores in-frame clones only, minus some. The V and J calls and clone size were taken over from that table, and D and trimming were inferred from the DNA. The repertoire holds around 53,000 clones, with just under 90% as singletons. The sequence derives from a man aged 45-65 years with acute or convalescent COVID-19. The chain joins TRBV6-6 to TRBJ1-4; 7 bases match TRBD1. Material: peripheral blood. Here the CDR3 reads CASSYLGQPNEKLFF. In DNA form, the CDR3 reads TGTGCCAGCAGTTACTTGGGACAGCCTAATGAAAAACTGTTTTTT.